The source of this TCR beta chain is a study of circulating CD8 cells and anti-PD-1 response in melanoma. Four subsets defined by PD-1 and/or TIGIT were sorted from live CD3+CD8+TCRalphabeta+ cells. The V gene's germline CDR1 is LGHNA and CDR2 YNFKEQ. CDR3 length: 15 amino acids. Between the trimmed V and J ends, which lost 0 bases and 5 bases, there was a span of 13 bases. The QIAseq Immune Repertoire TCR panel built the libraries from around 15 ng of total RNA. TCRdb ran MiXCR on the reads and lists one entry per CDR3 protein. The repertoire includes more than 600 distinct CDR3 sequences, around 5.8% of them detected once, and roughly 12% sits in the top ten. This clonotype is labeled as large.

The rearrangement joins TRBV4-2 to TRBJ2-5, with a weak D call TRBD2 (5 bases). The TCR sequence derives from a human donor with melanoma. The input for sequencing was CD8+ T cells from PBMCs, taken at baseline or after one month of anti-PD-1 therapy (not recorded which). The CDR3 DNA reads TGTGCCAGCAGCCAAGACTTCGGGATCTACGAGACCCAGTACTTC. Its protein product is CASSQDFGIYETQYF.